This T cell receptor (beta chain) was captured in a study of blood T cell repertoires in COVID-19. Turning to the study itself: Some COVID-19 samples were acute and others convalescent; all came from the United States, Italy and Spain. Sources were T cells, B-cell-depleted T cells, or PBMCs; the material itself was cDNA or gDNA.

Original handling: Quantification of nucleated cells was approximated via reference gene primer amplification. The data were produced by immunoSEQ multiplex PCR, yet TCRdb's version contains in-frame clones alone and is incomplete. That table supplies the V and J calls and clone size; D and trimming were determined from the DNA. The table lists tens of thousands of clones, about four fifths of them singletons. The clonotype originates from a human donor in a cohort sampled during active COVID-19. Sequenced sample: peripheral blood.

Here the CDR3 DNA reads TGCGCCAGCAGTCAGGACAGGGGGCGTGGCTACACCTTC. It is translated as CASSQDRGRGYTF. The J gene is TRBJ1-2, the V gene TRBV23-1, with 11 bases aligning to TRBD1. TRBV23-1 is given ORF status, its function remaining uncertain. Trimming cost V 3 bases and J 7 bases; bases outside gene matches: 1. The CDR3 is 13 residues long.